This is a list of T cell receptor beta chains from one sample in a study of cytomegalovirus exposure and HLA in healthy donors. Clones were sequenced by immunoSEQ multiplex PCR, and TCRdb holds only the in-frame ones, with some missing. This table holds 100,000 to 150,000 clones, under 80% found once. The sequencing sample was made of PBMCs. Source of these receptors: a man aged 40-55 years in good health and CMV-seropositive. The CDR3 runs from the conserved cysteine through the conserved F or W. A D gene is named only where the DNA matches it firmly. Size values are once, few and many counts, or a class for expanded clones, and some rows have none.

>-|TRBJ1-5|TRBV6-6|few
CASNPRGGGSNQPQHF
TGTGCCAGCAATCCCAGGGGAGGGGGTAGCAATCAGCCCCAGCATTTT
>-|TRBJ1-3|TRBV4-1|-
CASSQGPASGNTIYF
TGCGCCAGCAGCCAGGGGCCTGCAAGTGGAAACACCATATATTTT
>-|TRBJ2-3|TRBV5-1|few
CASSLGSAGTVTDTQYF
TGCGCCAGCAGCTTGGGGTCGGCGGGAACGGTCACAGATACGCAGTATTTT
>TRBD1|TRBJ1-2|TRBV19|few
CASSDTGASYGYTF
TGTGCCAGTAGCGATACAGGGGCCTCATATGGCTACACCTTC
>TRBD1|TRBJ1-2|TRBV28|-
CASSGTGTGYYGYTF
TGTGCCAGCAGTGGGACCGGGACAGGGTACTATGGCTACACCTTC
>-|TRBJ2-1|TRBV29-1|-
CSVEPPLAHEQFF
TGCAGCGTTGAACCCCCGTTAGCCCATGAGCAGTTCTTC
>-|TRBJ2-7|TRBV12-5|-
CASGLVQGIPSYEQYF
TGTGCTAGTGGTTTGGTACAGGGAATCCCCTCCTACGAGCAGTACTTC
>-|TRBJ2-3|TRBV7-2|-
CASSSLARRDTQYF
TGTGCCAGCAGCTCGCTAGCGAGACGTGATACGCAGTATTTT
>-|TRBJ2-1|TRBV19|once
CASSIEGGARKEQFF
TGTGCCAGTAGTATAGAAGGGGGAGCCCGAAAGGAGCAGTTCTTC
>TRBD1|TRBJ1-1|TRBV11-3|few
CASSPQGGSEAFF
TGTGCCAGCAGCCCACAGGGGGGCTCTGAAGCTTTCTTT
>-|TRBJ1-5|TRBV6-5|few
CASSPQVRSNQPQHF
TGTGCCAGCAGTCCCCAGGTTCGTAGCAATCAGCCCCAGCATTTT
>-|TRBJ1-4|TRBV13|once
CASSLRGANEKLFF
TGTGCCAGCAGCCTGCGGGGGGCTAATGAAAAACTGTTTTTT
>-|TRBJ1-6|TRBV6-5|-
CASSYSNGLNSPLHF
TGTGCCAGCAGTTACTCGAATGGGCTTAATTCACCCCTCCACTTT
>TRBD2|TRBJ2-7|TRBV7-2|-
CASSLGASGVYEQYF
TGTGCCAGCAGCTTAGGGGCTAGCGGAGTCTACGAGCAGTACTTC
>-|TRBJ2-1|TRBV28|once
CASSALGTAGNEQFF
TGTGCCAGCAGTGCTCTTGGGACAGCGGGTAATGAGCAGTTCTTC
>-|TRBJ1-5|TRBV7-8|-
CASSLDGPNQPQHF
TGTGCCAGCAGCTTAGATGGGCCCAATCAGCCCCAGCATTTT
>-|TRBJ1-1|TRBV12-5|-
CASGFSHSEAFF
TGTGCTAGTGGTTTTAGCCATTCTGAAGCTTTCTTT
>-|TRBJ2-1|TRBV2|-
CASSEGPYNEQFF
TGTGCCAGCAGTGAGGGGCCGTACAATGAGCAGTTCTTC
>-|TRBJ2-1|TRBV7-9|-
CASSLGGQTDEQFF
TGTGCCAGCAGCTTAGGGGGCCAAACCGATGAGCAGTTCTTC
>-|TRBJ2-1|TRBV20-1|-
CSVEEHEQFF
TGCAGTGTAGAAGAGCATGAGCAGTTCTTC
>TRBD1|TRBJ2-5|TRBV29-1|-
CSVVKGGQGETQYF
TGCAGCGTTGTTAAGGGGGGACAGGGAGAGACCCAGTACTTC
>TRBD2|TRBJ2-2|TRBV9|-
CASRVSGGASTPGELFF
TGTGCCAGCAGGGTTAGCGGGGGGGCCTCCACGCCCGGGGAGCTGTTTTTT
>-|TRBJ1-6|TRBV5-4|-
CASLSGRAAGSPLHF
TGTGCCAGCCTATCCGGGAGGGCGGCGGGTTCACCCCTCCACTTT
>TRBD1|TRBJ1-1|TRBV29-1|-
CSVDPMNRGKGTEAFF
TGCAGCGTTGACCCCATGAACAGGGGTAAAGGCACTGAAGCTTTCTTT
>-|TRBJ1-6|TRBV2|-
CASSVGGESSPLHF
TGTGCCAGCAGTGTGGGAGGAGAGAGTTCACCCCTCCACTTT
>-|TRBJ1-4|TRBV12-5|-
CASGLVRTLATNEKLFF
TGTGCTAGTGGTTTGGTACGGACTTTGGCAACTAATGAAAAACTGTTTTTT
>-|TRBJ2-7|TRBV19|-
CASRQDRWSYEQYF
TGTGCCAGTCGACAGGACCGATGGTCCTACGAGCAGTACTTC
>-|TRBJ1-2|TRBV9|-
CASSVATFNYGYTF
TGTGCCAGCAGCGTAGCGACATTCAACTATGGCTACACCTTC
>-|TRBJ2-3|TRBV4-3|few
CASSQDPPPSTDTQYF
TGCGCCAGCAGCCAAGATCCCCCCCCGAGCACAGATACGCAGTATTTT
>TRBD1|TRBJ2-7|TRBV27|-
CASSSDRAEQYF
TGTGCCAGCAGTTCCGACAGGGCCGAGCAGTACTTC
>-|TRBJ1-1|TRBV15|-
CATSRVAGYRSEAFF
TGTGCCACCAGCAGAGTCGCGGGGTATCGGTCTGAAGCTTTCTTT
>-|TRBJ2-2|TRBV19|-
CASSPRGSLGTGELFF
TGTGCCAGTAGTCCCCGGGGGTCGTTGGGGACCGGGGAGCTGTTTTTT
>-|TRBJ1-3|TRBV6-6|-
CASKPPGGLGDTIYF
TGTGCCAGCAAACCCCCGGGGGGGCTCGGGGACACCATATATTTT
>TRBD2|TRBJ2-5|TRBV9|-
CASSPRTSGKETQYF
TGTGCCAGCAGCCCTCGGACTAGCGGGAAAGAGACCCAGTACTTC
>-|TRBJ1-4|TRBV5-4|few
CASSLGGPNEKLFF
TGTGCCAGCAGCTTGGGGGGCCCAAATGAAAAACTGTTTTTT
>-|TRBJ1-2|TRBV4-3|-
CASSQEEGANYGYTF
TGCGCCAGCAGCCAAGAAGAAGGGGCTAACTATGGCTACACCTTC
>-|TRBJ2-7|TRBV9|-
CASSVEIGDYEQYF
TGTGCCAGCAGCGTAGAGATAGGGGACTACGAGCAGTACTTC
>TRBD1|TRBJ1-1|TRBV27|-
CASSLSRGTDYEAFF
TGTGCCAGCAGTCTCTCCAGGGGGACCGACTATGAAGCTTTCTTT
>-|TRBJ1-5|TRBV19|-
CASSKRLGDSGQPQHF
TGTGCCAGTAGTAAAAGGCTTGGGGACTCGGGACAGCCCCAGCATTTT
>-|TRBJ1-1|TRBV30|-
CAWRGGVNTEAFF
TGTGCCTGGAGGGGGGGGGTGAACACTGAAGCTTTCTTT
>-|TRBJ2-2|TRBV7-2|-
CASSLTRGSGELFF
TGTGCCAGCAGCTTAACCAGGGGTTCCGGGGAGCTGTTTTTT
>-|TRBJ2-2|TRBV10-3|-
CAISESRGGNTGELFF
TGTGCCATCAGTGAGTCAAGGGGGGGAAACACCGGGGAGCTGTTTTTT
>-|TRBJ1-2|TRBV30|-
CAWSVGANYGYTF
TGTGCCTGGAGTGTAGGGGCTAACTATGGCTACACCTTC
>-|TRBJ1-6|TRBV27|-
CASSLGRANSPLHF
TGTGCCAGCAGCCTCGGGAGGGCGAATTCACCCCTCCACTTT
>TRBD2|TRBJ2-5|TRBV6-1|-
CAWRTSGVETQYF
TGTGCCTGGAGGACTAGCGGGGTAGAGACCCAGTACTTC
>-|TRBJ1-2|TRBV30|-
CAWSLTELGGYTF
TGTGCCTGGAGTCTAACAGAACTAGGCGGCTACACCTTC
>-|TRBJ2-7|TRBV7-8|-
CASSEQGPEQYF
TGTGCCAGCAGCGAGCAGGGGCCGGAGCAGTACTTC
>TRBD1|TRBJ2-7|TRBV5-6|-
CASSRQGAYEQYF
TGTGCCAGCAGTCGACAGGGAGCCTACGAGCAGTACTTC
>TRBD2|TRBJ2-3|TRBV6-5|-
CASSYVTSGDTQYF
TGTGCCAGCAGTTACGTGACTAGCGGGGATACGCAGTATTTT
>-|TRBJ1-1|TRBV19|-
CASRVFRGGLNTEAFF
TGTGCCAGTAGGGTGTTTCGTGGGGGCTTGAACACTGAAGCTTTCTTT